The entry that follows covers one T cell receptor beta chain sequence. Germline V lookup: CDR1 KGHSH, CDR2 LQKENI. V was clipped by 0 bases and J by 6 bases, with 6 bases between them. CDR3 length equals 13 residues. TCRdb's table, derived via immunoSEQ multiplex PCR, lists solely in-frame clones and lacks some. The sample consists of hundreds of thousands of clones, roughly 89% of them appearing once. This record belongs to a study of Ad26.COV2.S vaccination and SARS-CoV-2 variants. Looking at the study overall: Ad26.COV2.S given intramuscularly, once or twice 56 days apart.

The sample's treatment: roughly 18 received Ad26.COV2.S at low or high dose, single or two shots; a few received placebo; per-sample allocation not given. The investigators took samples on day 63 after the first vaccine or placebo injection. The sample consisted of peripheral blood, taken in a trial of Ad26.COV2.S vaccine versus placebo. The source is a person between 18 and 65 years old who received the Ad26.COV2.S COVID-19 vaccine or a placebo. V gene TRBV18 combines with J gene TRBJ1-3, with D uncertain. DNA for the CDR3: TGTGCCAGCTCACCACCGGTCCAAAACACCATATATTTT. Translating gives CASSPPVQNTIYF.